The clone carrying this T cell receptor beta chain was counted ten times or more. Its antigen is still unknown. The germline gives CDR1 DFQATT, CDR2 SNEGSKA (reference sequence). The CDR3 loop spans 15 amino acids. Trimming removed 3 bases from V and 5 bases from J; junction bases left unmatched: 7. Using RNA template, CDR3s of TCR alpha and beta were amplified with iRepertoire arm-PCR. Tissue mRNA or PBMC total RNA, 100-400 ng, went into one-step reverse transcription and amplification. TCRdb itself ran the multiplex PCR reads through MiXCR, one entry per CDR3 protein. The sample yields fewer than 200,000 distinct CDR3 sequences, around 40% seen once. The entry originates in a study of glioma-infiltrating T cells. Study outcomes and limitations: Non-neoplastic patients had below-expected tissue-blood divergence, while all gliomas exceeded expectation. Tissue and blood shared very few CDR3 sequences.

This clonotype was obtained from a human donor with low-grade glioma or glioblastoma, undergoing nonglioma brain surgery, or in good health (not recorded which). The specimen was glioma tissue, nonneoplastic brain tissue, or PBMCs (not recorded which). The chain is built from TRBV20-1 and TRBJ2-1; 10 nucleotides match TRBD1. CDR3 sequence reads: CSASAPGQGNNEQFF. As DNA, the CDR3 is TGCAGTGCTAGTGCACCGGGACAGGGGAACAATGAGCAGTTCTTC.